This TCR beta chain appears in the sequencing data of a study of blood T cell repertoires in COVID-19. The overall study: T cells, B-cell-depleted T cells, or PBMCs supplied cDNA or gDNA.

One Seattle source followed patients from active infection through their disease course. Under the authors' procedure: Amplification from reference gene primers served as the basis for estimated nucleated cell counts. Assay: immunoSEQ multiplex PCR; the TCRdb copy retains only in-frame clones and omits some. V and J calls and clone size are as listed in that table; D and trimming were resolved from the DNA. The profile shows around 330,000 clones, approximately 89% of them singletons. V was clipped by 8 bases and J by 6 bases, with 16 bases between them. Germline V CDR1 and CDR2: SGHNT, YENEEA. This CDR3 is 14 amino acids long.

V usage is TRBV11-3 and J usage is TRBJ2-2; D is ambiguous. The receptor was isolated from a woman aged 25 to 39 with COVID-19, enrolled during active disease. The sequenced sample consisted of peripheral blood. The CDR3 DNA follows: TGTGCCAGCTCCAAGCCGCCAGGTCCCGGGGAGCTGTTTTTT. Translating gives CASSKPPGPGELFF.